This passage covers 20 T cell receptor beta chains from one sample sequenced in a study of T cell clonality in common variable immunodeficiency. This table comes from immunoSEQ multiplex PCR, and its TCRdb copy is limited to in-frame clones, with some not included. The sample counts tens of thousands of clones, none seen once; the ten largest own about 9.5%. Sequenced: peripheral blood mononuclear cells. The origin of the receptors is a person between 18 and 75 years old in good health.

Many counts were recorded for this clone. With the read ending 3 residues before the CDR3 end, the germline J gene is used to fill in that end. V gene TRBV30 combines with J gene TRBJ2-5; 8 nucleotides match TRBD2. The CDR3 loop spans 15 amino acids. The junction had 6 bases not matched to a gene; V was cut back by 1 base and J by 2 bases. Germline-derived CDR1 and CDR2 are GTSNPN and SVGIG (reference sequence). The part of the CDR3 DNA that was read is TGTGCCTGGAGTGACACCGGGACTAGTCAAGAGACC. Encoded protein: CAWSDTGTSQET. The complete CDR3 sequence is CAWSDTGTSQETQYF. The entire variable domain, with the rest obtained from reference TRBV30 and TRBJ2-5, is as follows: SQTIHQWPATLVQPVGSPLSLECTVEGTSNPNLYWYRQAAGRGLQLLFYSVGIGQISSEVPQNLSASRPQDRQFILSSKKLLLSDSGFYLCAWSDTGTSQETQYFGPGTRLLVL.

This clone was observed many times. The read halts 3 residues ahead of the CDR3 end, with the missing end drawn from the germline J gene. This chain uses TRBV5-1 with TRBJ2-5; tentatively, D is TRBD1 or TRBD2 (7 bases each). V lost 3 bases to trimming and J lost 3 bases, with 15 bases between them. The CDR3 has 15 residues. Germline V CDR1 and CDR2: SGHRS, YFSETQ. The part of the CDR3 DNA that was read is TGCGCCAGCAGCTGGAGCGGGACAGACAAAGAGACC. It codes for CASSWSGTDKET. The whole CDR3 sequence is CASSWSGTDKETQYF.

A note on this clone: A much larger clone is a single base away; this may be a read error. The read comes to an end 3 residues before the CDR3 does, leaving the germline J gene to fill in the end. The chain has TRBV10-3 and TRBJ2-7, with 10 bases that match TRBD2. The length of the CDR3 is 15 residues. The V segment lost 6 bases and the J segment 5 bases; nucleotides outside the gene matches: 10. Looked up from germline, CDR1 is ENHRY and CDR2 is SYGVKD. The CDR3 sequence: CAIRPSSGGSHEQYF. Partial CDR3 DNA: TGTGCCATCAGACCATCTAGCGGGGGATCCCACGAG.

This clone showed up many times. The DNA ends 3 residues before the CDR3 does, and the rest of the CDR3 is filled in from the germline J gene. This chain joins TRBV5-1 and TRBJ2-2; 11 bases align to TRBD2. CDR1 is SGHRS, CDR2 YFSETQ, per germline. The CDR3 is 18 residues long. V lost 4 bases and J lost 1; bases outside the gene matches: 9. This CDR3 reads CASSPISGTSGNTGELFF. The part of the CDR3 DNA that was read is TGCGCCAGCAGCCCGATATCCGGGACTAGCGGGAACACCGGGGAG.

This clone was seen at least ten times. CDR3 DNA (partial): TGCAGTGCTAGATTTGCCGGGACAGGAGATACCTACGAG. Encoded protein: CSARFAGTGDTYE. The entire CDR3 is CSARFAGTGDTYEQYF. The genes are TRBV20-1 and TRBJ2-7, with 8 bases that match TRBD1. The read is 3 residues too short to cover the CDR3 end, so that end is filled in from the germline J gene. The J segment lost 2 bases and the V segment lost 2 bases, leaving 11 bases of the junction unmatched. CDR1 and CDR2 from the germline V gene are DFQATT and SNEGSKA (reference sequence). The CDR3 runs to 16 residues.

This clone showed up many times. The read terminates 3 residues before the CDR3 end, so the remaining end is supplied by the germline J gene. V and J are TRBV2 and TRBJ1-2; 7 nucleotides align to TRBD1. Germline values: CDR1 SNHLY, CDR2 FYNNEI. The CDR3 has 15 amino acids. The V segment lost 11 bases and the J segment 0 bases; nucleotides outside the gene matches: 12. CDR3 bases read: TGTGCCTCCCAGGTGGAAGGGGGCACTAACTATGGC. Its protein product is CASQVEGGTNYG. The complete CDR3 sequence is CASQVEGGTNYGYTF.

This clone was observed many times. The read ends 3 residues before the CDR3 terminus; that terminus is restored from the germline J gene. This chain connects TRBV5-6 to TRBJ1-2; tentative D call: TRBD1 (6 bases). Trimming stripped 2 bases from V and 7 bases from J, with 9 bases between. This CDR3 spans 12 amino acids. CDR1 is SGHDT and CDR2 is YYEEEE in the germline V gene. CDR3: CASSFRQVGYTF. Incomplete CDR3 DNA: TGTGCCAGCAGCTTCAGACAGGTTGGC.

This clone has more than one count but fewer than ten. The read terminates 3 residues before the CDR3 end, so the remaining end is supplied by the germline J gene. J is TRBJ1-1 and V is TRBV6-2 or TRBV6-3; D is unresolved. V lost 2 bases and J 4 bases, leaving 8 bases between the germline ends. Germline lookup yields CDR1 MNHEY and CDR2 SVGEGT. CDR3 size: 13 residues. The CDR3 loop is CASSYRGGTEAFF. CDR3 DNA, as far as it was read: TGTGCCAGCAGTTACCGGGGAGGCACTGAA.

This clone was recorded at least ten times. Coverage ceases 3 residues before the CDR3 finishes, and the germline J gene fills in the end. The chain joins TRBV7-3 to TRBJ2-1; TRBD2 aligns across 14 bases. The V segment lost 1 base and the J segment 6 bases; nucleotides outside the gene matches: 2. The CDR3 loop spans 16 amino acids. CDR1 SGHTA and CDR2 FQGTGA come from the germline V gene. CDR3 DNA (partial): TGTGCCAGCAGCTTAAGAGGGACTAGCGGGAGCAATGAG. Protein sequence: CASSLRGTSGSNE. The full CDR3 protein is CASSLRGTSGSNEQFF.

This clone was counted between two and nine times. CDR3 residues: CASSESSGRETAFF. CDR3 DNA, as far as it was read: TGTGCCAGCAGTGAATCTAGCGGGCGAGAGACC. The chain recombines TRBV6-4 with TRBJ1-1; D remains ambiguous. Sequencing ends 3 residues short of the CDR3 end; the germline J gene provides the rest. CDR1 is MRHNA and CDR2 is SNTAGT in the germline V gene. The CDR3 spans 14 residues.

This clone was seen ten or more times. The read halts 3 residues ahead of the CDR3 end, with the missing end drawn from the germline J gene. V and J are TRBV20-1 and TRBJ2-2; 7 nucleotides line up with TRBD1. Germline assignment: CDR1 DFQATT and CDR2 SNEGSKA (reference sequence). The CDR3 length is 14 residues. CDR3 DNA, as far as it was read: TGCAGTGCTAGGTCAGGGGGAGAGGATGAAAAG. Its protein product is CSARSGGEDEK. The full CDR3 protein is CSARSGGEDEKLFF.

This clone was seen at least ten times. The sequenced CDR3 bases are TGTGCCAGCTCACCAGAGGACTGGCGGCGCGAAAAG. The encoded protein is CASSPEDWRREK. The whole CDR3 sequence reads CASSPEDWRREKLFF. The chain uses TRBV18 and TRBJ2-2, with D possibly matching TRBD2 (5 bases). Sequencing ends 3 residues short of the CDR3 end; the germline J gene provides the rest. Per germline, CDR1 KGHSH and CDR2 LQKENI. CDR3 length: 15 residues.

This clone was counted ten times or more. The read halts 3 residues ahead of the CDR3 end, with the missing end drawn from the germline J gene. The chain combines TRBV20-1 with TRBJ2-1; possibly TRBD1 for D (6 bases). Germline CDR1 and CDR2: DFQATT and SNEGSKA (reference sequence). The length of the CDR3 is 14 residues. V was pared by 6 bases and J by 0 bases, with 12 bases between. CDR3 in amino acids: CSARGPISYNEQFF. Incomplete CDR3 DNA: TGCAGTGCCAGGGGCCCCATCTCCTACAATGAG.

Many counts were recorded for this clone. Read coverage stops 3 residues before the CDR3 terminus; the germline J gene supplies the remainder. This chain connects TRBV2 to TRBJ2-3; TRBD2 aligns across 7 bases. The CDR3 is made up of 19 amino acids. Germline V gene data show CDR1 as SNHLY and CDR2 as FYNNEI. V was pared by 6 bases and J by 0 bases, with 18 bases of the junction left unmatched. CDR3 sequence: CASRGGLEPLGGSTDTQYF. The sequenced CDR3 bases are TGTGCCAGCAGGGGTGGACTAGAGCCCCTGGGCGGTAGCACAGATACG.

This clone appeared a few times. The CDR3 end falls 3 residues outside the read, so it is completed with the germline J gene. The sample carries other DNA sequences with the same CDR3. V usage is TRBV6-2 or TRBV6-3 and J usage is TRBJ1-2; no firm D call. This CDR3 is built from 11 residues. The germline V gene encodes CDR1 MNHEY and CDR2 SVGEGT. The sequenced part of the CDR3 DNA is TGTGCCAGCAGTCTCGCCTACGAC. Its protein product is CASSLAYD. The entire CDR3 is CASSLAYDYTF.

This clone was counted many times. Coverage ceases 3 residues before the CDR3 finishes, and the germline J gene fills in the end. The V gene is TRBV2, the J gene TRBJ2-2; 7 bases agree with TRBD2. Per the germline V gene, CDR1 is SNHLY and CDR2 is FYNNEI. The CDR3 totals 16 residues. V shed 6 bases, J shed 3 bases, and the junction held 10 bases outside the gene matches. The chain's CDR3 is CASRGGSGTDTGELFF. CDR3 bases read: TGTGCCAGCAGGGGTGGAAGCGGGACCGACACCGGGGAG.

Many counts were recorded for this clone. From the germline J gene comes the end of the CDR3, since the read stops 3 residues before it. The chain joins TRBV2 to TRBJ2-7; TRBD2 aligns across 7 bases. J was trimmed by 3 bases and V by 7 bases; bases with no gene match: 9. The CDR3 length is 14 residues. In germline, CDR1 is SNHLY, CDR2 FYNNEI. The covered CDR3 bases are TGTGCCAGCACTTTGACTAGCACTGACTACGAG. Its translation: CASTLTSTDYE. The entire CDR3 protein is CASTLTSTDYEQYF.

At least ten counts were recorded for this clone. Partial CDR3 DNA: TGCGCCAGCTCCACGGATCGGGATGGC. Translation: CASSTDRDG. The full CDR3 protein reads CASSTDRDGYTF. V usage is TRBV5-1 and J usage is TRBJ1-2; D is unresolved. The read ends 3 residues before the CDR3 terminus; that terminus is restored from the germline J gene. The CDR3 consists of 12 residues. Per germline, CDR1 SGHRS and CDR2 YFSETQ. Trimming removed 7 bases from V and 6 bases from J, with 13 bases in between. Full variable domain (outside the CDR3, taken from reference TRBV5-1 and TRBJ1-2): KAGVTQTPRYLIKTRGQQVTLSCSPISGHRSVSWYQQTPGQGLQFLFEYFSETQRNKGNFPGRFSGRQFSNSRSEMNVSTLELGDSALYLCASSTDRDGYTFGSGTRLTVV.

This clone is labeled medium-sized (0.01 to 0.1%). Read coverage stops 3 residues before the CDR3 terminus; the germline J gene supplies the remainder. V and J are TRBV20-1 and TRBJ2-7, with 10 positions matching TRBD2. Germline lookup yields CDR1 DFQATT and CDR2 SNEGSKA (reference sequence). V dropped 5 bases and J dropped 3; count of bases not matched to a gene: 22. This CDR3 spans 19 amino acids. CDR3: CSAPYFPSTSGKVNYEQYF. The part of the CDR3 DNA that was read is TGCAGTGCTCCTTACTTTCCTTCAACTAGCGGGAAGGTAAACTACGAG.

This clone was picked up many times. The CDR3 end falls 3 residues outside the read, so it is completed with the germline J gene. The sample carries other DNA sequences with the same CDR3. V and J are TRBV11-2 and TRBJ2-3; 7 positions match TRBD2. The CDR3 has 14 residues. The germline V gene has CDR1 SGHAT and CDR2 FQNNGV. V shed 4 bases, J shed 2 bases, and the junction held 3 bases outside the gene matches. The part of the CDR3 DNA that was read is TGTGCCAGCAGCTCGCGGGAGATCACAGATACG. Residues: CASSSREITDT. The entire CDR3 reads CASSSREITDTQYF. Complete variable domain (other parts from reference TRBV11-2 and TRBJ2-3): EAGVAQSPRYKIIEKRQSVAFWCNPISGHATLYWYQQILGQGPKLLIQFQNNGVVDDSQLPKDRFSAERLKGVDSTLKIQPAKLEDSAVYLCASSSREITDTQYFGPGTRLTVL.